One sample yielded the 26 T cell receptor beta chains listed below, sequenced in a study of T cell responses to AZD1222 COVID-19 vaccine. Produced via immunoSEQ multiplex PCR; TCRdb's table is partial and in-frame only. Among some 110,000 clones listed, roughly 85% were seen once. The material sequenced was peripheral blood, taken on day 0 of MenACWY control vaccination. These receptors all come from an adult in good health.

V usage is TRBV4-1 and J usage is TRBJ1-2; 8 bases fit TRBD1. CDR1 is MGHRA and CDR2 is YSYEKL in the germline V gene. The CDR3 totals 14 residues. The ends lost 1 base at V and 5 bases at J; junction bases unmatched: 3. CDR3 coding DNA: TGCGCCAGCAGCCAAGCCGGGACAGGTTATGGCTACACCTTC. Its translation is CASSQAGTGYGYTF.

V usage is TRBV6-2 or TRBV6-3 and J usage is TRBJ1-1; D is unresolved. Germline V gene sequence: CDR1 MNHEY, CDR2 SVGEGT. V lost 2 bases to trimming and J lost 0 bases, with 4 bases between them. The CDR3 spans 13 residues. In DNA form, the CDR3 reads TGTGCCAGCAGTTACCTGCTGAACACTGAAGCTTTCTTT. Translation: CASSYLLNTEAFF.

V and J are TRBV5-1 and TRBJ1-2, with TRBD1 identical over 10 bases. CDR1 and CDR2 (germline): SGHRS, YFSETQ. There are 17 residues in the CDR3. V lost 0 bases, J lost 6 bases, and 11 bases stayed unmatched. The CDR3 sequence: CASSLDFRDRGEDGYTF. Written as DNA, the CDR3 is TGCGCCAGCAGCTTGGACTTCCGGGACAGGGGAGAGGATGGCTACACCTTC.

The rearrangement uses TRBV7-8 and TRBJ1-4; 8 nucleotides align to TRBD1. Germline V lookup: CDR1 SGHVS, CDR2 FQNEAQ. This CDR3 has 17 amino acids. The ends lost 3 bases at V and 7 bases at J; junction bases unmatched: 13. As DNA, the CDR3 is TGTGCCAGCAGCTTGGGGACTCTACAGGGGGTTGGTGAAAAACTGTTTTTT. Its translation: CASSLGTLQGVGEKLFF.

This chain connects TRBV15 to TRBJ1-5, with TRBD1 as a possible D gene (6 bases). V shed 8 bases and J shed 1 base, with 15 bases lying between them. The CDR3 has 15 amino acids. The germline V gene encodes CDR1 LNHNV and CDR2 YYDKDF (reference sequence). DNA for the CDR3: TGTGCCACCTCGGGGGCACGGAGAAGCAATCAGCCCCAGCATTTT. Protein: CATSGARRSNQPQHF.

The J gene is TRBJ2-5, the V gene TRBV7-8, with 12 bases matching TRBD2. Germline CDR1 and CDR2: SGHVS and FQNEAQ. The CDR3 runs 17 residues. Trimming cost V 5 bases and J 1 base; bases outside gene matches: 8. CDR3 residues: CASSRTTSGGPQETQYF. CDR3 DNA sequence: TGTGCCAGCAGCCGAACAACTAGCGGGGGGCCCCAAGAGACCCAGTACTTC.

This chain uses TRBV15 with TRBJ2-7; D is possibly TRBD2 (6 bases). The germline V gene encodes CDR1 LNHNV and CDR2 YYDKDF (reference sequence). Trimming removed 4 bases from V and 6 bases from J, with 22 bases in between. CDR3 length: 16 amino acids. This chain's CDR3 is CATSKEGLGPHSEQYF. Written as DNA, the CDR3 is TGTGCCACCAGCAAAGAGGGACTGGGCCCCCATAGCGAGCAGTACTTC.

This chain links TRBV5-4 with TRBJ2-3; unclear D gene. With 0 bases removed from V and 0 bases from J, the gap between germline ends came to 2 bases. From germline, CDR1 is SGHNT and CDR2 YYREEE (reference sequence). This CDR3 is 13 amino acids long. The CDR3 coding sequence is TGTGCCAGCAGCTTGGAAAGCACAGATACGCAGTATTTT. Protein: CASSLESTDTQYF.

As DNA, the CDR3 is TGCGCCAGCAGTATGACAGGGGACATTCAAGAGACCCAGTACTTC. It is translated as CASSMTGDIQETQYF. The rearrangement links TRBV5-1 to TRBJ2-5; TRBD1 matches 8 bases. CDR1 is SGHRS, CDR2 YFSETQ, per germline. The V and J ends lost 5 bases and 2 bases, in that order; junction bases with no gene match: 8. This CDR3 region has 15 residues. Using reference TRBV5-1 and TRBJ2-5 for the parts outside the CDR3, the full variable domain is KAGVTQTPRYLIKTRGQQVTLSCSPISGHRSVSWYQQTPGQGLQFLFEYFSETQRNKGNFPGRFSGRQFSNSRSEMNVSTLELGDSALYLCASSMTGDIQETQYFGPGTRLLVL.

The gene calls are TRBV19 and TRBJ1-2; D remains ambiguous. Deletions cut 6 bases from V and 5 bases from J, with 10 bases between. From germline, CDR1 is LNHDA and CDR2 SQIVND (reference sequence). This CDR3 comprises 12 residues. The CDR3 sequence: CASRWSQYGYTF. CDR3 coding DNA: TGTGCCAGTAGATGGAGTCAATATGGCTACACCTTC.

The V call is TRBV2, the J call TRBJ1-2, with D perhaps TRBD1 (5 bases). The CDR3 covers 11 residues. With 1 base removed from V and 12 bases from J, the gap between germline ends came to 9 bases. Per the germline V gene, CDR1 is SNHLY and CDR2 is FYNNEI. The CDR3 DNA reads TGTGCCAGCAGTGAAGTGGGGGGTAACACCTTC. Its translation: CASSEVGGNTF.

This clone has a handful of counts. The V and J genes are TRBV18 and TRBJ1-1; 9 positions match TRBD1. Germline V gene data show CDR1 as KGHSH and CDR2 as LQKENI. CDR3 length: 16 amino acids. Trimming removed 1 base from V and 3 bases from J; junction bases left unmatched: 6. The CDR3 nucleotides are TGTGCCAGCTCACCACTGAACAGGGGGCGGGACACTGAAGCTTTCTTT. This sequence encodes CASSPLNRGRDTEAFF.

V usage is TRBV5-1 and J usage is TRBJ1-2, with 7 bases aligning to TRBD1. CDR1 is SGHRS and CDR2 is YFSETQ in the germline V gene. J was trimmed by 6 bases and V by 2 bases; bases with no gene match: 10. CDR3 length equals 15 residues. The CDR3 here is CASSLYITGVDGYTF. The CDR3 DNA sequence: TGCGCCAGCAGCTTATACATAACAGGGGTGGATGGCTACACCTTC. Full variable domain (rest looked up from reference TRBV5-1 and TRBJ1-2): KAGVTQTPRYLIKTRGQQVTLSCSPISGHRSVSWYQQTPGQGLQFLFEYFSETQRNKGNFPGRFSGRQFSNSRSEMNVSTLELGDSALYLCASSLYITGVDGYTFGSGTRLTVV.

J is TRBJ1-2 and V is TRBV4-3, with D perhaps matching TRBD1 (6 bases). Germline V gene data show CDR1 as LGHNA and CDR2 as YSLEER. V shed 3 bases and J shed 4 bases, with 18 bases lying between them. CDR3 size: 16 residues. CDR3 region: CASSHKGGGFGYGYTF. The CDR3 region has the DNA TGCGCCAGCAGCCACAAGGGGGGAGGCTTCGGCTATGGCTACACCTTC.

J is TRBJ1-2 and V is TRBV4-2, with D perhaps matching TRBD1 (6 bases). V lost 1 base and J lost 3, with 15 bases in between. The CDR3 is 16 residues long. Germline V gene lookup returns CDR1 LGHNA and CDR2 YNFKEQ. CDR3 DNA sequence: TGTGCCAGCAGCCAAGCGGGGGGCTCCGGGGACTATGGCTACACCTTC. It yields the protein CASSQAGGSGDYGYTF.

J is TRBJ2-5 and V is TRBV11-2; no clear D. CDR3 length: 15 residues. Trimming cost V 5 bases and J 4 bases, with 17 bases left between them. Germline CDR1 reads SGHAT; CDR2 reads FQNNGV. The CDR3 reads CASSPRIRVGETQYF. DNA of the CDR3: TGTGCCAGCAGCCCAAGGATTAGGGTCGGAGAGACCCAGTACTTC.

The CDR3 DNA is TGCAGCGTTGGATACGGGACAGGGGAATCCGGGGAGCTGTTTTTT. As protein: CSVGYGTGESGELFF. This chain uses TRBV29-1 with TRBJ2-2; 10 bases are a match to TRBD1. V shed 4 bases and J 6 bases; nucleotides not matched to a gene: 8. This CDR3 has 15 amino acids. The germline V gene encodes CDR1 SQVTM and CDR2 ANQGSEA.

The V and J genes are TRBV5-1 and TRBJ2-7, with D perhaps matching TRBD2 (6 bases). The CDR3 extends over 15 amino acids. The V end lost 0 bases, the J end lost 5 bases, and 15 bases lay between the germline ends. The germline CDR1 and CDR2 sequences are SGHRS and YFSETQ. The CDR3 DNA sequence: TGCGCCAGCAGCTTGGGAACCGCGGGACCCGACGAGCAGTACTTC. Translated, it gives CASSLGTAGPDEQYF.

The chain is built from TRBV2 and TRBJ2-7; TRBD1 agrees at 10 bases. The CDR3 runs 17 residues. Per germline, CDR1 SNHLY and CDR2 FYNNEI. The junction had 11 bases not matched to a gene; V was cut back by 6 bases and J by 0 bases. CDR3 residues: CASSSELTGGVSYEQYF. CDR3 DNA sequence: TGTGCCAGCAGCTCCGAATTGACAGGGGGCGTCTCCTACGAGCAGTACTTC.

V gene TRBV23-1 combines with J gene TRBJ1-6, with 9 nucleotides matching TRBD1. TRBV23-1 is known as an ORF, though its function is uncertain. After removal of 3 bases from V and 5 bases from J, the junction contained 5 bases not matched to a gene. This CDR3 region has 16 residues. The CDR3 loop reads CASSQFTGGNNSPLHF. CDR3 sequence (DNA): TGCGCCAGCAGTCAGTTTACAGGGGGCAATAATTCACCCCTCCACTTT.

The V and J genes are TRBV19 and TRBJ1-2, with D possibly TRBD1 on 5 matching bases. V dropped 6 bases and J dropped 4 bases, with 18 bases sitting between them. The CDR3 extends over 15 amino acids. CDR1 is LNHDA, CDR2 SQIVND, per germline (reference sequence). The CDR3 DNA is TGTGCCAGTAGCTCCTGGGACGGGAGGGGCTATGGCTACACCTTC. Amino acid sequence: CASSSWDGRGYGYTF.

The chain carries TRBV24-1 and TRBJ1-2; 7 nucleotides match TRBD1. Germline V gives CDR1 KGHDR, CDR2 SFDVKD. V gave up 2 bases and J gave up 1 base; unmatched junction bases: 0. The CDR3 covers 14 residues. CDR3 sequence (DNA): TGTGCCACCAGTGATTGGGACAGTAACTATGGCTACACCTTC. Translating it yields CATSDWDSNYGYTF.

The V and J genes are TRBV6-4 and TRBJ1-5; no definite D call. The CDR3 totals 13 residues. The V end lost 7 bases, the J end lost 4 bases, and 11 bases lay between the germline ends. Germline V CDR1 and CDR2: MRHNA, SNTAGT. CDR3 coding DNA: TGTGCCAGCACCCGACCCGGAAATCAGCCCCAGCATTTT. As protein: CASTRPGNQPQHF.

This chain connects TRBV28 to TRBJ1-5, with D possibly matching TRBD1 (5 bases). Germline CDR1 and CDR2: MDHEN and SYDVKM. Trimming cost V 5 bases and J 3 bases, with 17 bases left between them. This CDR3 contains 16 residues. The DNA of the CDR3 is TGTGCCAGCAGTCCCCCCCCCAACAGGCCCAATCAGCCCCAGCATTTT. It is translated as CASSPPPNRPNQPQHF.

This chain joins TRBV18 and TRBJ1-1, with D uncertain. Germline CDR1 and CDR2: KGHSH and LQKENI. The CDR3 spans 17 residues. The V and J ends lost 2 bases and 0 bases respectively, with 16 bases between them. The CDR3: CASSPMAVRGMNTEAFF. CDR3 nucleotide sequence: TGTGCCAGCTCACCAATGGCAGTTCGAGGCATGAACACTGAAGCTTTCTTT.

The CDR3: CASSYFGRWGNTIYF. The CDR3, as DNA: TGTGCCAGCAGTTACTTCGGCAGGTGGGGAAACACCATATATTTT. The chain uses TRBV6-2 or TRBV6-3 and TRBJ1-3; D uncertain. Germline loops: CDR1 MNHEY, CDR2 SVGEGT. This CDR3 spans 15 amino acids. Deletions cut 1 base from V and 4 bases from J, with 11 bases between.